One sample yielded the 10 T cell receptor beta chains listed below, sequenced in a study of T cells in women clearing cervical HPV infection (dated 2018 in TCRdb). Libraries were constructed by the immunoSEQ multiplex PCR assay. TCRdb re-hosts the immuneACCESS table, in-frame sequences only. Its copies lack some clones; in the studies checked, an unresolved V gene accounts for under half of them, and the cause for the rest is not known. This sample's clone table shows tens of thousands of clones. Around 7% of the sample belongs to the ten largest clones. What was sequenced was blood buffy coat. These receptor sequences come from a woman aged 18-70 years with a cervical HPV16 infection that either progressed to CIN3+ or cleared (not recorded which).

CDR3 loop: CASSATPASGYNEQFF. The CDR3 DNA, read in part, is TGTGCCAGCAGCGCCACACCGGCTAGCGGCTACAATGAG. The V call is TRBV7-8, the J call TRBJ2-1; the match to TRBD2 covers 7 bases. Read coverage stops 3 residues before the CDR3 terminus; the germline J gene supplies the remainder. Germline CDR1 and CDR2: SGHVS and FQNEAQ. CDR3 length: 16 amino acids. V dropped 5 bases and J dropped 3; count of bases not matched to a gene: 10.

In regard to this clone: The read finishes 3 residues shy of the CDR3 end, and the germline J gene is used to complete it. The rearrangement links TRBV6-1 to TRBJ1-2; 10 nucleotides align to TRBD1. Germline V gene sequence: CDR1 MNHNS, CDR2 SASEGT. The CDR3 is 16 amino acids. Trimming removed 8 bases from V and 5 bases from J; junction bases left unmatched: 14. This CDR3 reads CASGAGTGVLRYGYTF. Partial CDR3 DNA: TGTGCCAGCGGTGCCGGGACAGGGGTTCTACGATATGGC.

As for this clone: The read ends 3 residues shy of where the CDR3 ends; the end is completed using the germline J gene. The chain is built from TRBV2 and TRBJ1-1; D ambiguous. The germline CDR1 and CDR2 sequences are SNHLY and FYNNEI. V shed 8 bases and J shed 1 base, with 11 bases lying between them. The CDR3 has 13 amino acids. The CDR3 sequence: CASLVSGNTEAFF. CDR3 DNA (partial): TGTGCCAGCTTGGTATCGGGGAACACTGAA.

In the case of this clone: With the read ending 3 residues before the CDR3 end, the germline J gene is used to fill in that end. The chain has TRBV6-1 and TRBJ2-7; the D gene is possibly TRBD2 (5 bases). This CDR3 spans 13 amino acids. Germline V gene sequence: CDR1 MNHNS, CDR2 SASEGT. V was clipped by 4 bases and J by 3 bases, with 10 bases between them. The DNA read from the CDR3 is TGTGCCAGCAGTGGGGCGGGTGGCTACGAG. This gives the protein CASSGAGGYE. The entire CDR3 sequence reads CASSGAGGYEQYF.

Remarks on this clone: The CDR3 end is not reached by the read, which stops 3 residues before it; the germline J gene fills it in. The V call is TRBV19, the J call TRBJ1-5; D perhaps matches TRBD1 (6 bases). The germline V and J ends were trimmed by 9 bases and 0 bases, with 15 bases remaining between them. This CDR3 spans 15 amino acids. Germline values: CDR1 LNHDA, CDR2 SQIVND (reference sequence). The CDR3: CASQRTATSNQPQHF. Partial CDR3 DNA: TGTGCCAGCCAAAGGACAGCTACTAGCAATCAGCCC.

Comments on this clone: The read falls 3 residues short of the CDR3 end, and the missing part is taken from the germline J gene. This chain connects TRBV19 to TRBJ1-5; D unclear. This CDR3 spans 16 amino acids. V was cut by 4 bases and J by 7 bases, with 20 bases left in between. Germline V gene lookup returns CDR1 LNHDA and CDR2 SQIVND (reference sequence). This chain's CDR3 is CASSKRASRSPQPQHF. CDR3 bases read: TGTGCCAGTAGTAAAAGGGCTTCGAGATCTCCCCAGCCC.

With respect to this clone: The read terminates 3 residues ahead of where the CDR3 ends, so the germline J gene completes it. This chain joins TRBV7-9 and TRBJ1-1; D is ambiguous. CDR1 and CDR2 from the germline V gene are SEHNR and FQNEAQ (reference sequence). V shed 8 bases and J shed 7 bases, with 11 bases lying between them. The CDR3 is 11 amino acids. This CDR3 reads CASGSVGEAFF. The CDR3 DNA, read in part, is TGTGCCAGCGGCTCCGTCGGTGAA.

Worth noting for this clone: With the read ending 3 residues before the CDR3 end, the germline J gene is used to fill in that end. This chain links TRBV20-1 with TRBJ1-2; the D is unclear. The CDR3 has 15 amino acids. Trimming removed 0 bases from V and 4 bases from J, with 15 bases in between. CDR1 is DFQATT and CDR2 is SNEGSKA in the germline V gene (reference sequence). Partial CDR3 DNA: TGCAGTGCTAGAGATCCCCGAGGGCTCTTCTATGGC. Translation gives CSARDPRGLFYG. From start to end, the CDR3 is CSARDPRGLFYGYTF.

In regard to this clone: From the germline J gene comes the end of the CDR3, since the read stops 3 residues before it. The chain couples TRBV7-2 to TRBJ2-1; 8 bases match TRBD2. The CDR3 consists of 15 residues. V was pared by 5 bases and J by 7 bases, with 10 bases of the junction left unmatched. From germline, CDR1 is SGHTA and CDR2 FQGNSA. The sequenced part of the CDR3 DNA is TGTGCCAGCAGCCCCGACCCGGGACTAGGTAATGAG. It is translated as CASSPDPGLGNE. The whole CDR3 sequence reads CASSPDPGLGNEQFF.

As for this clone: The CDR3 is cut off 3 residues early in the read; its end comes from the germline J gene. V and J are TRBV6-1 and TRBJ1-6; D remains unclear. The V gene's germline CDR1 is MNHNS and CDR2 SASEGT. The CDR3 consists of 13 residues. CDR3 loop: CASSESRVTSLHF. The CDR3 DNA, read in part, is TGTGCCAGCAGTGAATCCCGGGTCACGTCC.